This paragraph reports one TCR beta chain. What it recognizes is unknown. The data derive from a study of cytomegalovirus exposure and HLA in healthy donors. Study-wide findings and caveats: What a later analysis reportedly showed was that an Asian-associated ancestry cluster had fewer N-insertions than the approximately 700-donor mean. TCR association rates varied by HLA locus in a later analysis, with DRB1 highest and HLA-C lowest. Overall, roughly 160 TCR beta chains were annotated as cytomegalovirus-associated. Published work reported that the classifier diagnosed cytomegalovirus status with high specificity and sensitivity.

CDR3 size: 15 residues. The germline V gene has CDR1 SGHNT and CDR2 YYREEE (reference sequence). Unmatched junction bases numbered 7, after V lost 1 base and J lost 9 bases. This PCR relied on a set of 60 Vbeta primers and 13 Jbeta primers. The data were produced by immunoSEQ multiplex PCR, yet TCRdb's version contains in-frame clones alone and is incomplete. The repertoire consists of approximately 270,000 clones, with roughly 80% occurring once and the leading ten covering more than 0.3%. The source is a girl under 10 years old in good health and CMV-seronegative. Sequenced sample: PBMCs. The rearrangement joins TRBV5-4 to TRBJ1-4, with 9 positions matching TRBD1. The CDR3 sequence: CASSLYGTGFKKLFF. CDR3 bases: TGTGCCAGCAGCTTGTACGGGACAGGGTTTAAAAAACTGTTTTTT.